These 8 T cell receptor beta chains originate from one sample sequenced in a study of cytomegalovirus exposure and HLA in healthy donors. With 60 Vbeta and 13 Jbeta primers, the PCR was carried out. Sequenced by immunoSEQ multiplex PCR; TCRdb stores in-frame clones only, minus some. The data show some 85,000 clones, with around 79% seen just once and 4.6% held by the top ten. The sample was PBMCs. The receptors come from a middle-aged woman in good health and CMV-seropositive.

The V gene is TRBV6-5, the J gene TRBJ2-1; maybe TRBD2 (7 bases). The ends were cut back, 7 bases at V and 4 bases at J, with 17 bases in the middle. CDR3 size: 15 residues. Germline assignment: CDR1 MNHEY and CDR2 SVGAGI. CDR3 in DNA: TGTGCCAGCACTTCGGGGGGCGGGAGATACAATGAGCAGTTCTTC. Translating it yields CASTSGGGRYNEQFF.

The sample holds a few counts of this clone. The gene calls are TRBV18 and TRBJ2-7, with D perhaps TRBD1 (5 bases). Germline CDR1 reads KGHSH; CDR2 reads LQKENI. V lost 6 bases and J 3 bases, leaving 9 bases between the germline ends. The CDR3 contains 12 residues. The CDR3 sequence is CASSSDSYEQYF. In DNA form, the CDR3 reads TGTGCCAGCTCTTCTGACAGCTACGAGCAGTACTTC.

This clone was counted between two and nine times. The V and J genes are TRBV7-3 and TRBJ2-1; 8 bases are shared with TRBD2. The V segment lost 5 bases and the J segment 7 bases; nucleotides outside the gene matches: 13. Germline V gives CDR1 SGHTA, CDR2 FQGTGA. CDR3 size: 16 residues. The CDR3 here is CASSPHSGEGRNEQFF. CDR3 in DNA: TGTGCCAGCAGCCCACATAGCGGGGAGGGCCGAAATGAGCAGTTCTTC.

This clone was recorded only once. The CDR3, as DNA: TGTGCCAGCAAGATAGAAATAGGGACTAGCGGGACTAAGTACCAAGAGACCCAGTACTTC. Protein product: CASKIEIGTSGTKYQETQYF. The genes are TRBV2 and TRBJ2-5, with 13 nucleotides matching TRBD2. V gave up 7 bases and J gave up 0 bases; unmatched junction bases: 17. In germline, CDR1 is SNHLY, CDR2 FYNNEI. The CDR3 is 20 residues long.

The V gene is TRBV28, the J gene TRBJ2-7; 7 bases are shared with TRBD2. Germline assignment: CDR1 MDHEN and CDR2 SYDVKM. The J segment lost 6 bases and the V segment lost 6 bases, leaving 17 bases of the junction unmatched. This CDR3 comprises 16 residues. For the CDR3, the DNA is TGTGCCAGCAGCCCGCGGGGGAGCGGGCCTTCTCTCGAGCAGTACTTC. The encoded protein is CASSPRGSGPSLEQYF.

The chain recombines TRBV9 with TRBJ2-3; the match to TRBD2 covers 15 bases. With V trimmed by 3 bases and J by 2 bases, 7 bases remained unmatched. CDR3 size: 18 residues. The germline V gene encodes CDR1 SGDLS and CDR2 YYNGEE. CDR3 protein: CASSAGLAGGFLTDTQYF. Written as DNA, the CDR3 is TGTGCCAGCAGCGCCGGACTAGCGGGAGGGTTCCTCACAGATACGCAGTATTTT.

The gene calls are TRBV9 and TRBJ2-3; the match to TRBD2 covers 9 bases. V was pared by 2 bases and J by 4 bases, with 2 bases of the junction left unmatched. Per the germline V gene, CDR1 is SGDLS and CDR2 is YYNGEE. CDR3 length: 14 residues. CDR3: CASSVGTSSDTQYF. CDR3 nucleotide sequence: TGTGCCAGCAGCGTGGGGACTAGCTCAGATACGCAGTATTTT.

The rearrangement links TRBV9 to TRBJ2-1, with TRBD1 as a possible D gene (5 bases). The CDR3 length is 13 residues. V lost 4 bases and J lost 8, with 13 bases in between. Germline CDR1 SGDLS, CDR2 YYNGEE. The CDR3 nucleotides are TGTGCCAGCAGCTTTCAGGGTGCTCATGAGCAGTTCTTC. Translation gives CASSFQGAHEQFF.